The sequence of this T cell receptor beta chain was determined in a study of identical twins. TCRdb re-derived calls from the 5' RACE reads in MiXCR, one entry per CDR3 protein. Among over 550,000 distinct CDR3 sequences listed, around 7.4% were seen once. This CDR3 is 13 amino acids long. V shed 8 bases and J shed 2 bases, with 13 bases lying between them. Separately, the same data were catalogued under a study of yellow fever vaccine responses in identical twins.

V gene TRBV12-3 or TRBV12-4 combines with J gene TRBJ2-7, with D possibly matching TRBD2 (6 bases). The sequencing sample was made of PBMCs. This clonotype was sampled from a woman aged 18-29 years in good health. The CDR3 nucleotides are TGTGCCAGCGGGGTAGCGGAAACCTACGAGCAGTACTTC. Translated, it gives CASGVAETYEQYF.